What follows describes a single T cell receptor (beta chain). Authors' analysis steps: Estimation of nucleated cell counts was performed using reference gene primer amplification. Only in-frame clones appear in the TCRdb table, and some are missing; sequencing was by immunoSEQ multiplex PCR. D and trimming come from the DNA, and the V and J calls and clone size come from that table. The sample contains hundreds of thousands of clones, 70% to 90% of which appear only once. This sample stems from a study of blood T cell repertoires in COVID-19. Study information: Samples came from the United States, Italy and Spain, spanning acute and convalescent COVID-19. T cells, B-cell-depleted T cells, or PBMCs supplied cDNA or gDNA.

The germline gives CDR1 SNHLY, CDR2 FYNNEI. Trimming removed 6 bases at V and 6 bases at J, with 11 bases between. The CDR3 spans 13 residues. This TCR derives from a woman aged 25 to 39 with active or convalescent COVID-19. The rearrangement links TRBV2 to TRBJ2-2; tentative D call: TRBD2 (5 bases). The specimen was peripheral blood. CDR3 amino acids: CASSLGESGELFF. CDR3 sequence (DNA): TGTGCCAGCAGCCTGGGAGAGTCCGGGGAGCTGTTTTTT.